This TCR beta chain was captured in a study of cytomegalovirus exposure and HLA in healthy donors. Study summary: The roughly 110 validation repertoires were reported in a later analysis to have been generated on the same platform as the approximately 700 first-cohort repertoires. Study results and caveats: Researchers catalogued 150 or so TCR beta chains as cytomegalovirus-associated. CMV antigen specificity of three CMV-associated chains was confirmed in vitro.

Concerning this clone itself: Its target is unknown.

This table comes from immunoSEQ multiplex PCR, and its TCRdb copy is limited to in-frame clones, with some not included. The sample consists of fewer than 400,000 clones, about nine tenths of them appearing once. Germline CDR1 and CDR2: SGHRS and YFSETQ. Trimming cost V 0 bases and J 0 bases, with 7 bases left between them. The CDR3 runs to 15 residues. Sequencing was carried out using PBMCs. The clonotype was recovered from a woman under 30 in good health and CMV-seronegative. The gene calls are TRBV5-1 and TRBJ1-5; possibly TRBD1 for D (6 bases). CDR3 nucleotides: TGCGCCAGCAGCTTGGCAGGGGCTAGCAATCAGCCCCAGCATTTT. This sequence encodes CASSLAGASNQPQHF. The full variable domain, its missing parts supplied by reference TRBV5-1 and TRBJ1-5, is KAGVTQTPRYLIKTRGQQVTLSCSPISGHRSVSWYQQTPGQGLQFLFEYFSETQRNKGNFPGRFSGRQFSNSRSEMNVSTLELGDSALYLCASSLAGASNQPQHFGDGTRLSIL.